This T cell receptor (beta chain) comes out of a study of CD8 T cell repertoires and HIV-1 epitope variants. Background on the study: An uncultured baseline aliquot held 1M T cells. General study results and limits: Nef KF9 drew about five clonotypes and HW9 one, without TAALDMSHF responses. Nine antigen-specific TCR beta clonotypes were found; more than five seemed cross-reactive to variants.

Measured with immunoSEQ multiplex PCR; TCRdb has only the in-frame clones, and not every one. The profile shows some 6,000 clones, around 70% of them singletons. Concerning this clone itself: What it binds is unknown.

This clonotype originated in a male donor with HIV. Material: cultured CD8+ T cells derived from PBMCs.

The CDR3 DNA sequence: TGTGCCAGCAGTTTCCGGGGAACCGGGGAGCTGTTTTTT. Protein: CASSFRGTGELFF. The chain links TRBV27 to TRBJ2-2; D might be TRBD2 (5 bases). The V end was cut by 3 bases, the J end by 5 bases, with 7 bases between. CDR3 length: 13 amino acids. Per the germline V gene, CDR1 is MNHEY and CDR2 is SMNVEV (reference sequence).